The 29 T cell receptor beta chains given below trace back to one sample, sequenced in a study of low-dose radiotherapy and immunotherapy resistance in tumors. The time point was: after trial treatment. Treatment given: LDRT plus nivolumab, ipilimumab, low-dose cyclophosphamide and aspirin (RACIN trial). First-strand cDNA relied on TRAV- and TRBV-specific primers spanning alpha and beta chains. Over about 18 PCR cycles, TCRs were amplified from a constant-region primer and V-primer adapter. TCRdb called the reads again in MiXCR, with one record for every CDR3 protein. This sample carries 65,000 to 95,000 distinct CDR3 sequences, 15% to 20% of them seen once, and the ten largest clones take 1.4% to 1.5%. Sequencing was performed on PBMCs, taken after low-dose radiotherapy plus immunotherapy. These receptors were obtained from a male donor with prostate cancer.

On this clonotype: A far larger clone is a single base away, which makes a read error likely. The V gene is TRBV20-1, the J gene TRBJ2-1; tentatively, D is TRBD2 (5 bases). V dropped 4 bases and J dropped 10 bases, with 17 bases sitting between them. Germline CDR1 is DFQATT and CDR2 is SNEGSKA (reference sequence). The CDR3 totals 13 residues. The CDR3 nucleotides read TGCAGTGCTAAAACTAGTAATGTCTACGAGCAGTTCTTC. It is translated as CSAKTSNVYEQFF.

The J gene is TRBJ2-5, the V gene TRBV7-6; the D is unclear. The CDR3 has 15 amino acids. Germline CDR1 is SGHVS and CDR2 is FNYEAQ. The V gene lost 6 bases and the J gene lost 2 bases, with 16 bases spanning the gap. CDR3 sequence (DNA): TGTGCCAGCAGTTCAGACGCGACATCACAAGAGACCCAGTACTTC. It translates to CASSSDATSQETQYF.

The CDR3 DNA is TGTGCCACCAGCGAACAACCGATCGTAGCGGGAGAAGCAAAATACAATGAGCAGTTCTTC. This codes for CATSEQPIVAGEAKYNEQFF. J is TRBJ2-1 and V is TRBV24-1; 9 bases agree with TRBD2. Germline V gene data show CDR1 as KGHDR and CDR2 as SFDVKD. With V trimmed by 7 bases and J by 4 bases, 22 bases remained unmatched. The CDR3 has 20 amino acids.

This clonotype occurred many times. DNA for the CDR3: TGTGCCAGCAGCCCTCCCTCCGGGACCTATGGCTACACCTTC. Translating it yields CASSPPSGTYGYTF. This chain joins TRBV5-6 and TRBJ1-2; a weak D match, TRBD1 (5 bases). There are 14 residues in the CDR3. Germline CDR1 is SGHDT and CDR2 is YYEEEE. Trimming left V 4 bases short and J 4 bases short, with 14 bases between.

On this clonotype itself: Only one base separates this from a far larger clonotype, so it likely reflects a read error. V usage is TRBV10-3 and J usage is TRBJ2-7; D is unclear. The CDR3 has 15 residues. The V gene lost 1 base and the J gene lost 7 bases, with 17 bases spanning the gap. The germline CDR1 and CDR2 sequences are ENHRY and SYGVKD. CDR3 protein: CAISEFTSPWGEQYF. The CDR3 DNA sequence: TGTGCCATCAGTGAGTTTACTTCTCCATGGGGAGAGCAGTACTTC.

This clonotype was detected many times. The chain links TRBV27 to TRBJ1-6, with 10 bases identical to TRBD1. Trimming at V came to 4 bases and at J to 7 bases, leaving 10 bases not matched to a gene. CDR3 length: 17 residues. CDR1 is MNHEY and CDR2 is SMNVEV in the germline V gene (reference sequence). Written as DNA, the CDR3 is TGTGCCAGCAGTTCCACCTGGACAGGGGGGGACAATTCACCCCTCCACTTT. This translates into CASSSTWTGGDNSPLHF.

This clonotype was seen ten or more times. DNA of the CDR3: TGTGCCCTTTCCCCAACAGAAGGAACCGGGGAGCTGTTTTTT. Its translation: CALSPTEGTGELFF. The chain combines TRBV6-2 or TRBV6-3 with TRBJ2-2; D unclear. Germline lookup yields CDR1 MNHEY and CDR2 SVGEGT. The length of the CDR3 is 14 residues. The ends were cut back, 11 bases at V and 5 bases at J, with 18 bases in the middle.

This clonotype has a count of ten or more. The chain couples TRBV5-1 to TRBJ1-2; D might be TRBD1 (5 bases). Germline CDR1 and CDR2: SGHRS and YFSETQ. The CDR3 length is 16 residues. The ends were cut back, 4 bases at V and 1 base at J, with 17 bases in the middle. The DNA of the CDR3 is TGCGCCAGCAGCCCGGGGACCGCCTCACTTAACTATGGCTACACCTTC. It encodes CASSPGTASLNYGYTF.

This clonotype was observed at least ten times. The chain carries TRBV5-6 and TRBJ1-1; D might be TRBD1 (6 bases). In germline, CDR1 is SGHDT, CDR2 YYEEEE. Trimming stripped 1 base from V and 6 bases from J, with 22 bases between. This CDR3 has 17 amino acids. The CDR3 region is CASSLLDRKISGAEAFF. The CDR3 DNA reads as TGTGCCAGCAGCTTGCTTGACAGGAAAATCTCAGGAGCTGAAGCTTTCTTT.

This clonotype was seen a few times. The chain has TRBV3-1 and TRBJ2-7, with unresolved D. This CDR3 spans 13 amino acids. In germline, CDR1 is LGHDT, CDR2 YNNKEL (reference sequence). The V end lost 5 bases, the J end lost 2 bases, and 10 bases lay between the germline ends. Written as DNA, the CDR3 is TGTGCCAGCAGCTACGGGCCCACCTACGAGCAGTACTTC. It translates to CASSYGPTYEQYF.

The chain joins TRBV11-2 to TRBJ2-4, with 14 bases lining up with TRBD2. The trim removed 5 bases at V and 8 bases at J, leaving 8 bases unmatched. The CDR3 covers 16 residues. The germline gives CDR1 SGHAT, CDR2 FQNNGV. CDR3 residues: CASSAGLAGVKDIQYF. The CDR3 DNA reads as TGTGCCAGCAGCGCGGGACTAGCGGGAGTCAAGGACATTCAGTACTTC.

This clonotype appeared many times. The V call is TRBV7-2, the J call TRBJ2-5; D may correspond to TRBD1 or TRBD2 (8 bases each). Germline CDR1 and CDR2: SGHTA and FQGNSA. Trimming removed 7 bases at V and 4 bases at J, with 22 bases between. CDR3 size: 16 residues. The CDR3 coding sequence is TGTGCCAGCATGACGGGGGGGCAGGGGGCTGGAGAGACCCAGTACTTC. This gives the protein CASMTGGQGAGETQYF.

This clonotype was seen many times. The junction shows a germline mismatch at one end, possibly a read error. V usage is TRBV5-6 and J usage is TRBJ2-1; D uncertain. This CDR3 contains 11 residues. Per the germline V gene, CDR1 is SGHDT and CDR2 is YYEEEE. In DNA, the CDR3 is TGTGCCAGCAGGTTGGGTAATGAGCAGTTCTTC. Translating gives CASRLGNEQFF.

This clonotype showed up many times. The J gene is TRBJ2-5, the V gene TRBV7-9, with 7 nucleotides matching TRBD2. The CDR3 is made up of 11 amino acids. With V trimmed by 11 bases and J by 4 bases, 4 bases remained unmatched. Germline CDR1 SEHNR, CDR2 FQNEAQ (reference sequence). The CDR3 reads CAGTGGETQYF. CDR3 sequence (DNA): TGTGCCGGTACGGGAGGAGAGACCCAGTACTTC.

This clonotype came up many times. The chain employs TRBV10-3 and TRBJ2-2, with unresolved D. Germline CDR1 reads ENHRY; CDR2 reads SYGVKD. The V end was cut by 2 bases, the J end by 6 bases, with 7 bases between. CDR3 size: 13 residues. The CDR3 nucleotides are TGTGCCATCAGTGAGCAAGCCCCCGGGGAGCTGTTTTTT. It is translated as CAISEQAPGELFF.

This clonotype was seen repeatedly, ten times or more. This chain links TRBV5-6 with TRBJ2-1, with 7 bases fitting TRBD2. The CDR3 has 16 residues. Germline trimming cut 0 bases from V and 7 bases from J; bases unmatched to any gene: 10. CDR1 and CDR2 (germline): SGHDT, YYEEEE. The CDR3 region is CASSLVGSSGVNEQFF. CDR3 DNA sequence: TGTGCCAGCAGCTTGGTAGGTTCTAGCGGAGTAAATGAGCAGTTCTTC.

About this clonotype: A far larger clone lies a single base away; this is likely a read error. The chain combines TRBV10-3 with TRBJ2-5; D might be TRBD2 (6 bases). Between the trimmed V and J ends, which lost 8 bases and 11 bases, there was a span of 21 bases. Germline V lookup: CDR1 ENHRY, CDR2 SYGVKD. The CDR3 extends over 13 amino acids. CDR3: CAIRPAGLDEQYF. In nucleotides, the CDR3 is TGTGCCATCCGTCCTGCGGGACTGGATGAGCAGTACTTC.

This clonotype was detected ten times or more. The chain joins TRBV28 to TRBJ2-5; tentatively, D is TRBD1 (5 bases). The V gene lost 3 bases and the J gene lost 4 bases, with 12 bases spanning the gap. Germline-derived CDR1 and CDR2 are MDHEN and SYDVKM. There are 14 residues in the CDR3. CDR3 DNA sequence: TGTGCCAGCAGTTTCTTTAGGGGTGGAGAGACCCAGTACTTC. It yields the protein CASSFFRGGETQYF.

This clonotype was counted at least ten times. V gene TRBV12-3 or TRBV12-4 combines with J gene TRBJ1-2; possibly TRBD1 for D (6 bases). The CDR3 covers 15 residues. V was cut by 5 bases and J by 4 bases, with 17 bases left in between. The CDR3 sequence: CASSRAGALGYGYTF. The CDR3 nucleotides read TGTGCCAGCAGTCGGGCGGGGGCCTTGGGCTATGGCTACACCTTC.

The chain has TRBV28 and TRBJ2-7; TRBD2 aligns across 11 bases. CDR1 is MDHEN, CDR2 SYDVKM, per germline. This CDR3 comprises 14 residues. The V and J ends lost 3 bases and 6 bases, in that order; junction bases with no gene match: 4. The CDR3 loop reads CASSLYSGRAEQYF. CDR3 sequence (DNA): TGTGCCAGCAGTTTGTATAGCGGGAGGGCCGAGCAGTACTTC.

This clonotype showed up many times. The J gene is TRBJ2-1, the V gene TRBV6-6; D possibly matches TRBD1 or TRBD2 (7 bases each). The CDR3 is made up of 13 amino acids. Per the germline V gene, CDR1 is MNHNY and CDR2 is SVGAGI (reference sequence). Between the trimmed V and J ends, which lost 7 bases and 7 bases, there was a span of 14 bases. CDR3 sequence reads: CASIPGGGNEQFF. CDR3 bases: TGTGCCAGCATTCCAGGGGGGGGTAATGAGCAGTTCTTC.

In its sample, this clonotype was seen many times. The chain carries TRBV7-3 and TRBJ2-2, with no clear D. The CDR3 runs to 15 residues. Trimming took 5 bases from V and 1 from J, leaving 11 bases between them. Germline lookup yields CDR1 SGHTA and CDR2 FQGTGA. This CDR3 is CASSPMGRNTGELFF. In nucleotides, the CDR3 is TGTGCCAGCAGCCCAATGGGTCGGAACACCGGGGAGCTGTTTTTT.

This clonotype occurred many times. The V and J genes are TRBV28 and TRBJ2-5; no reliable D call. V lost 5 bases to trimming and J lost 5 bases, with 12 bases between them. Germline assignment: CDR1 MDHEN and CDR2 SYDVKM. This CDR3 is built from 13 residues. The CDR3 DNA reads as TGTGCCAGCAGTCGCGGATCTTGGGAGACCCAGTACTTC. Its protein product is CASSRGSWETQYF.

At least ten counts were recorded for this clonotype. The chain employs TRBV12-3 or TRBV12-4 and TRBJ2-5; 9 bases are a match to TRBD2. V lost 5 bases, J lost 5 bases, and 9 bases stayed unmatched. This CDR3 has 15 amino acids. The CDR3 spells CASSNWREGQETQYF. The DNA for the CDR3 is TGTGCCAGCAGTAATTGGCGGGAGGGCCAGGAGACCCAGTACTTC.

At least ten counts were recorded for this clonotype. The J gene is TRBJ2-7, the V gene TRBV6-6; D unresolved. The germline V gene has CDR1 MNHNY and CDR2 SVGAGI (reference sequence). This CDR3 spans 11 amino acids. V was clipped by 5 bases and J by 4 bases, with 6 bases between them. CDR3 in DNA: TGTGCCAGCAGTCAGACTTACGAGCAGTACTTC. This encodes CASSQTYEQYF.

Ten or more counts support this clonotype. V usage is TRBV28 and J usage is TRBJ2-5, with D perhaps matching TRBD1 (6 bases). The CDR3 contains 16 residues. CDR1 is MDHEN, CDR2 SYDVKM, per germline. The ends were cut back, 5 bases at V and 5 bases at J, with 21 bases in the middle. CDR3 residues: CASSLARDTRRETQYF. The CDR3 DNA reads as TGTGCCAGCAGTCTTGCCCGGGACACAAGAAGGGAGACCCAGTACTTC.

This clonotype was found many times. The V call is TRBV7-2, the J call TRBJ2-3; TRBD2 matches 7 bases. Germline V CDR1 and CDR2: SGHTA, FQGNSA. The CDR3 spans 15 residues. The J segment lost 2 bases and the V segment lost 4 bases, leaving 6 bases of the junction unmatched. In DNA, the CDR3 is TGTGCCAGCAGCTCGGGGGGTCAACCCACAGATACGCAGTATTTT. It specifies CASSSGGQPTDTQYF.

The table lists this clonotype with many counts. The chain couples TRBV28 to TRBJ2-2; TRBD2 might be the D (6 bases). The V gene's germline CDR1 is MDHEN and CDR2 SYDVKM. Trimming took off 10 bases at V and 5 bases at J, with 17 bases between the two ends. CDR3 length: 14 amino acids. The CDR3 sequence is CAIPRAGSTGELFF. CDR3 coding DNA: TGTGCCATCCCTCGGGCGGGGAGTACCGGGGAGCTGTTTTTT.

The table lists this clonotype with many counts. The chain joins TRBV28 to TRBJ2-1; 13 bases align to TRBD2. The CDR3 totals 16 residues. With 3 bases clipped from V and 7 bases from J, the junction kept 6 bases outside the gene matches. CDR1 and CDR2 (germline): MDHEN, SYDVKM. The CDR3 sequence is CASSLGTSGNYNEQFF. CDR3 nucleotide sequence: TGTGCCAGCAGTTTGGGGACTAGCGGGAATTATAATGAGCAGTTCTTC. Supplemented by reference TRBV28 and TRBJ2-1, the full variable domain reads DVKVTQSSRYLVKRTGEKVFLECVQDMDHENMFWYRQDPGLGLRLIYFSYDVKMKEKGDIPEGYSVSREKKERFSLILESASTNQTSMYLCASSLGTSGNYNEQFFGPGTRLTVL.